The rows below give T cell receptor beta chains drawn from one sample of a study of blood T cells in healthy people across ages. MiXCR, run by TCRdb on the 5' RACE reads, gives a single entry per CDR3 protein. The sample has hundreds of thousands of distinct CDR3 sequences, about 53% seen once. Sequencing input: blood. The receptor source for this set is a man older than 75 in good health. CDR3s include the opening cysteine and the closing phenylalanine or tryptophan. The order of the fields is V gene, CDR3 protein.

>TRBV18
CASSPLKGEKLFF
>TRBV5-1
CASTGSLPYEQYF
>TRBV27
CASSPQGALKNIQYF
>TRBV28
CATSIGGPQETQYF
>TRBV5-1
CASSLSQGTDTQYF
>TRBV28
CASSLDYRTGRTYNEQFF
>TRBV11-3
CASSPGTSTGETQYF
>TRBV20-1
CSAGRTGIGEKLFF
>TRBV20-1
CSARSLQGYGYTF
>TRBV20-1
CRARMGVHIQYF
>TRBV5-1
CASSRSGGIYNEQFF
>TRBV6-1
CASSEVAANDYEQYF
>TRBV12-3/TRBV12-4
CASSPGTSGTYNEQFF
>TRBV12-3/TRBV12-4
CASSFRIAGGPEETQYF
>TRBV20-1
CSARPGPLAGLTYEQYF
>TRBV5-8
CASSFGQSRTDTQYF
>TRBV5-1
CASSRSGSWAQYF
>TRBV21-1
CASSTRQGSTGTSGSDTYEQYF
>TRBV12-3/TRBV12-4
CASSPHAGGTDTQYF
>TRBV20-1
CSARDPWDPRDNEQYF
>TRBV5-1
CASSPRGTGQREQYF
>TRBV10-3
CAISESLGRGAGNNEQFF
>TRBV18
CASSPSVLGNTEAFF
>TRBV20-1
CSAGSPRRGTYNEQFF
>TRBV7-2
CASSWAGTANTEAFF
>TRBV28
CASSWRGHITTYGYTF
>TRBV30
CARSRNSQETQYF
>TRBV20-1
CSARDLRRGQGPNEQFF
>TRBV25-1
CASSEGGGLGEAFF
>TRBV12-3/TRBV12-4
CASTGGRTNNEQFF
>TRBV18
CASSPMGDVYNEQFF
>TRBV6-5
CASSYSNEQYF
>TRBV5-5
CASSLDGTKYNEQFF
>TRBV12-3/TRBV12-4
CASSRLAAQYNEQFF
>TRBV7-3
CASSLSPGGPANEQFF
>TRBV25-1
CASSEPSGTINERFF
>TRBV27
CASSPRRAGAYEQYF